This T cell receptor beta chain was observed in a study of blood T cell repertoires in COVID-19. Overall study context: Sources were T cells, B-cell-depleted T cells, or PBMCs; the material itself was cDNA or gDNA.

Per the authors' pipeline: Amplified reference gene primers provided the basis for estimating nucleated cell counts. The repertoire was sequenced with immunoSEQ multiplex PCR; TCRdb's copy has only in-frame clones and lacks some. V, J and clone size are those of that table, while D and trimming were read from the DNA. The repertoire includes around 250,000 clones, 80% to 90% of them detected once, and about 2.9% sits in the top ten. V dropped 9 bases and J dropped 4; count of bases not matched to a gene: 10. Germline V gives CDR1 SGHRS, CDR2 YFSETQ. The CDR3 runs to 15 residues. This sequence joins TRBV5-1 and TRBJ2-6; 7 nucleotides line up with TRBD1. Sequenced material: PBMCs or T cells enriched from blood (not recorded which). The clonotype comes from a woman in her 40s who had been exposed to COVID-19. The DNA for the CDR3 is TGCGCCACAGGCGTAGGGGGCGGAGGGGCCAACGTCCTGACTTTC. As protein: CATGVGGGGANVLTF.